The sequence of this T cell receptor (beta chain) was determined in a study of cytomegalovirus exposure and HLA in healthy donors. About this clone itself: Antigen: not known.

Overall study findings and caveats: Reports indicated that the classifier achieved high specificity and sensitivity in diagnosing cytomegalovirus status. The tendency of first-cohort TCR clusters to co-occur in the 120 or so validation repertoires was the finding of a later analysis.

Repertoires were generated with immunoSEQ multiplex PCR, while TCRdb's copy carries only in-frame clones and drops some. The sample has 130,000 to 150,000 clones; approximately 90% are singletons. The sequence was obtained from a woman aged 25 to 45 in good health and CMV-seropositive. Sequencing was performed on PBMCs.

CDR3 sequence: CASSITGQPSYEQYF. The CDR3 nucleotides are TGTGCCAGTAGTATAACTGGACAGCCGTCCTACGAGCAGTACTTC. The chain links TRBV19 to TRBJ2-7, with D perhaps matching TRBD1 (6 bases). V lost 2 bases, J lost 1 base, and 12 bases lay in between. The germline V gene has CDR1 LNHDA and CDR2 SQIVND (reference sequence). CDR3 length equals 15 residues.